In its sample, the clone carrying this T cell receptor (beta chain) was seen once. Profiled with immunoSEQ multiplex PCR; TCRdb holds only in-frame clones, not every one. In the table there are 150,000 to 200,000 clones, about 86% of which are singletons. Unmatched junction bases numbered 10, after V lost 6 bases and J lost 6 bases. This CDR3 is built from 16 residues. The germline V gene encodes CDR1 MDHEN and CDR2 SYDVKM. This entry comes from a study of blood T cell repertoires in COVID-19. Overall study context: Acute-phase and convalescent COVID-19 samples originated in the United States, Italy and Spain.

The sequenced sample was peripheral blood. The chain joins TRBV28 to TRBJ1-5; 11 nucleotides agree with TRBD1. The source of this sequence is a man aged 45 to 65 with active or convalescent COVID-19. CDR3 DNA: TGTGCCAGCAGGGACCCTGGACAGGGGGCTGGTCAGCCCCAGCATTTT. Its translation is CASRDPGQGAGQPQHF.